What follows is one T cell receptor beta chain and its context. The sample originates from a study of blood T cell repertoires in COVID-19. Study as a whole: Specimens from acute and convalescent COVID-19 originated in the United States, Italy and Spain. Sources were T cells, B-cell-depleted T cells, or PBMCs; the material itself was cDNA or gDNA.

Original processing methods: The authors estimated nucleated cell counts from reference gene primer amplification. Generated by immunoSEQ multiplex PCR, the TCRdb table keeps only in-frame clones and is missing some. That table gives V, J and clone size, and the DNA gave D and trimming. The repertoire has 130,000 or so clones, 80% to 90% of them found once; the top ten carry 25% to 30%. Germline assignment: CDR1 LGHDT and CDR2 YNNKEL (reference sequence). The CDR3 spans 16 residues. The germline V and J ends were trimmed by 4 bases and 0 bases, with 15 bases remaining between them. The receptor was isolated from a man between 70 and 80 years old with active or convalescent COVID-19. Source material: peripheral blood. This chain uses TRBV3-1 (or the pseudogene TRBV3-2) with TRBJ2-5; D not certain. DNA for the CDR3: TGTGCCAGCAGCCGCAATTTGGCCGAAAACCAAGAGACCCAGTACTTC. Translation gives CASSRNLAENQETQYF.